The 21 T cell receptor beta chains listed next were all sequenced from one sample in a study of OX40 agonist ivuxolimab in advanced cancers. Profiled with immunoSEQ multiplex PCR; TCRdb holds only in-frame clones, not every one. The sample lists around 74,000 clones; 65% to 90% were seen once. Sequences were derived from CD4+ or CD8+ T cells sorted from blood, sampled in a trial of the OX40 agonist ivuxolimab. These receptors were obtained from an adult with an advanced solid tumor such as melanoma, head and neck, liver or kidney cancer.

V gene TRBV19 combines with J gene TRBJ1-1; D not resolved. The CDR3 loop spans 14 amino acids. Germline CDR1 and CDR2: LNHDA and SQIVND (reference sequence). V lost 5 bases, J lost 7 bases, and 17 bases lay in between. The CDR3 nucleotides read TGTGCCAGTAGTGCGCAGGCTACCGGAGGTGAAGCTTTCTTT. Residues: CASSAQATGGEAFF.

V usage is TRBV9 and J usage is TRBJ2-7; TRBD1 matches 9 bases. The CDR3 has 13 amino acids. Trimming removed 4 bases from V and 3 bases from J; junction bases left unmatched: 2. Germline-derived CDR1 and CDR2 are SGDLS and YYNGEE. CDR3 loop: CASSPGQGYEQYF. CDR3 bases: TGTGCCAGCAGCCCGGGACAGGGCTACGAGCAGTACTTC.

The rearrangement joins TRBV7-2 to TRBJ2-2; TRBD2 is a possible D gene (6 bases). Germline V gives CDR1 SGHTA, CDR2 FQGNSA. V was shortened by 2 bases and J by 6 bases, with 13 bases between the two germline ends. The CDR3 sequence is 15 residues long. CDR3 DNA sequence: TGTGCCAGCAGCTTACGGGGCAGGGAGGCCGGGGAGCTGTTTTTT. Encoded protein: CASSLRGREAGELFF.

The chain links TRBV27 to TRBJ2-3, with D possibly matching TRBD1 (5 bases). CDR1 is MNHEY, CDR2 SMNVEV, per germline (reference sequence). CDR3 length equals 15 residues. Trimming removed 4 bases from V and 0 bases from J, with 11 bases in between. The CDR3 reads CASSSQTVSTDTQYF. The CDR3 nucleotides read TGTGCCAGCAGTTCGCAGACAGTTAGCACAGATACGCAGTATTTT.

CDR3 in amino acids: CASSQDSQGVETQYF. The CDR3 DNA reads as TGCGCCAGCAGCCAAGATTCTCAGGGGGTAGAGACCCAGTACTTC. The gene calls are TRBV4-3 and TRBJ2-5; 7 nucleotides align to TRBD1. With V trimmed by 0 bases and J by 4 bases, 5 bases remained unmatched. CDR3 size: 15 residues. Germline lookup yields CDR1 LGHNA and CDR2 YSLEER.

The chain carries TRBV5-4 and TRBJ2-4, with TRBD1 matching over 7 bases. V dropped 3 bases and J dropped 5; count of bases not matched to a gene: 5. Germline CDR1 SGHNT, CDR2 YYREEE (reference sequence). This CDR3 is 14 amino acids long. CDR3 sequence reads: CASSSSGGQNIQYF. The CDR3 DNA reads as TGTGCCAGCAGCTCGTCAGGGGGTCAAAACATTCAGTACTTC.

This rearrangement joins TRBV6-4 to TRBJ2-5; 7 bases agree with TRBD1. CDR1 is MRHNA, CDR2 SNTAGT, per germline. CDR3 length: 15 amino acids. After removal of 6 bases from V and 3 bases from J, the junction contained 10 bases not matched to a gene. The CDR3: CASSVDSGTEETQYF. For the CDR3, the DNA is TGTGCCAGCAGCGTTGACTCAGGGACAGAAGAGACCCAGTACTTC.

The genes are TRBV27 and TRBJ2-1, with TRBD1 matching over 8 bases. J was trimmed by 4 bases and V by 0 bases; bases with no gene match: 11. CDR3 length: 18 residues. The germline V gene has CDR1 MNHEY and CDR2 SMNVEV (reference sequence). The chain's CDR3 is CASSLSGLRTGRYNEQFF. CDR3 nucleotide sequence: TGTGCCAGCAGTTTATCAGGCCTCCGGACAGGGAGATACAATGAGCAGTTCTTC.

This clone was counted a single time. The chain couples TRBV27 to TRBJ1-4, with D perhaps matching TRBD1 (6 bases). CDR3 length: 14 residues. Germline values: CDR1 MNHEY, CDR2 SMNVEV (reference sequence). Deletions cut 5 bases from V and 7 bases from J, with 14 bases between. CDR3: CASSPHTGTEKLFF. The CDR3 region has the DNA TGTGCCAGCAGTCCCCATACAGGGACTGAAAAACTGTTTTTT.

Only one count was recorded for this clone. V is TRBV11-2 and J is TRBJ2-5; 12 positions agree with TRBD2. CDR3 length: 17 amino acids. After removal of 5 bases from V and 5 bases from J, the junction contained 12 bases not matched to a gene. Germline values: CDR1 SGHAT, CDR2 FQNNGV. The CDR3 loop reads CASSPTGLAGGRETQYF. Written as DNA, the CDR3 is TGTGCCAGCAGCCCTACCGGGCTAGCGGGGGGGCGGGAGACCCAGTACTTC.

The chain couples TRBV18 to TRBJ2-1, with no clear D. The CDR3 runs 17 residues. Trimming shortened V by 3 bases and J by 3 bases, and 18 bases separated the two germline ends. Germline V gene lookup returns CDR1 KGHSH and CDR2 LQKENI. Here the CDR3 DNA reads TGTGCCAGCTCACCCCTTGGAGAACATGGCTACTACAATGAGCAGTTCTTC. It is translated as CASSPLGEHGYYNEQFF.

The chain employs TRBV18 and TRBJ1-4; a possible D gene is TRBD1 (6 bases). Germline assignment: CDR1 KGHSH and CDR2 LQKENI. The CDR3 sequence is 14 residues long. V was shortened by 2 bases and J by 5 bases, with 9 bases between the two germline ends. This chain's CDR3 is CASSPTGRNEKLFF. CDR3 DNA sequence: TGTGCCAGCTCACCAACAGGGAGGAATGAAAAACTGTTTTTT.

This chain connects TRBV2 to TRBJ2-7; D call uncertain. The CDR3 contains 12 residues. Deletions cut 9 bases from V and 3 bases from J, with 12 bases between. The germline V gene has CDR1 SNHLY and CDR2 FYNNEI. CDR3 nucleotides: TGTGCCAGTGCGGACGGATACTACGAGCAGTACTTC. It is translated as CASADGYYEQYF.

This clone has a single count. The rearrangement links TRBV2 to TRBJ2-3; D is uncertain. Germline CDR1 and CDR2: SNHLY and FYNNEI. The CDR3 has 13 residues. V dropped 7 bases and J dropped 2 bases, with 10 bases sitting between them. The CDR3 nucleotides read TGTGCCAGCAACCGGCTAAACACAGATACGCAGTATTTT. The encoded protein is CASNRLNTDTQYF.

CDR3 DNA: TGTGCCAGCAGTCTCAGGGTTAAGGCGAGGACTTTCTTT. It translates to CASSLRVKARTFF. J is TRBJ1-1 and V is TRBV27, with D possibly matching TRBD1 (5 bases). CDR1 and CDR2 from the germline V gene are MNHEY and SMNVEV (reference sequence). Between the trimmed V and J ends, which lost 5 bases and 12 bases, there was a span of 19 bases. This CDR3 spans 13 amino acids.

The rearrangement links TRBV27 to TRBJ2-3, with 12 bases fitting TRBD2. With 2 bases clipped from V and 7 bases from J, the junction kept 4 bases outside the gene matches. The CDR3 sequence is 15 residues long. Germline V CDR1 and CDR2: MNHEY, SMNVEV (reference sequence). The CDR3 loop is CASSLVLAGGNTQYF. Here the CDR3 DNA reads TGTGCCAGCAGTTTAGTACTAGCGGGGGGAAATACGCAGTATTTT.

V is TRBV6-5 and J is TRBJ2-5, with TRBD2 matching over 7 bases. The ends lost 5 bases at V and 3 bases at J; junction bases unmatched: 9. Germline V gene data show CDR1 as MNHEY and CDR2 as SVGAGI. The CDR3 is 15 residues long. This CDR3 is CASSNPTAGKETQYF. The CDR3 DNA reads as TGTGCCAGCAGTAACCCTACAGCGGGGAAAGAGACCCAGTACTTC.

This clone was seen a handful of times. This sequence joins TRBV2 and TRBJ1-2, with 8 bases fitting TRBD1. Germline V gene sequence: CDR1 SNHLY, CDR2 FYNNEI. Losses at the gene ends were 5 bases for V and 3 bases for J; bases not matched to a gene: 2. This CDR3 spans 13 amino acids. CDR3 residues: CASSTDRDYGYTF. The CDR3 bases are TGTGCCAGCAGTACGGACAGGGACTATGGCTACACCTTC.

CDR3 nucleotide sequence: TGTGCCAGTAGTATAATCTCTGGAGGGAACTATGGCTACACCTTC. Amino acids: CASSIISGGNYGYTF. The chain recombines TRBV19 with TRBJ1-2; D not resolved. V gave up 2 bases and J gave up 2 bases, with 12 bases separating them. The CDR3 is 15 amino acids. The germline V gene encodes CDR1 LNHDA and CDR2 SQIVND (reference sequence).

The chain recombines TRBV27 with TRBJ1-6, with a tentative D call TRBD1 (6 bases). Germline V gives CDR1 MNHEY, CDR2 SMNVEV (reference sequence). This CDR3 comprises 17 residues. The V end lost 8 bases, the J end lost 11 bases, and 28 bases lay between the germline ends. DNA for the CDR3: TGTGCCAGCGCGGGACATGTAACAGCCTGGGATCTCGCACCCCTCCACTTT. Amino acids: CASAGHVTAWDLAPLHF.

This clone has a single count. This rearrangement joins TRBV7-2 to TRBJ2-7; 8 nucleotides agree with TRBD2. Germline assignment: CDR1 SGHTA and CDR2 FQGNSA. CDR3 length: 16 residues. V shed 5 bases and J 0 bases; nucleotides not matched to a gene: 9. CDR3 nucleotides: TGTGCCAGCAGCCACCTTTTAGCGGGGAGCTCCTACGAGCAGTACTTC. It translates to CASSHLLAGSSYEQYF.